These 6 T cell receptor beta chains came from one sample sequenced in a study of T cells in Graves' hyperthyroidism and ophthalmopathy. Researchers amplified the TCR beta CDR3 regions from RNA transcripts. Carried out on the TCR CDR3, a first-round RT-PCR used the HTBI primer set. Using its own MiXCR run on the multiplex PCR reads, TCRdb lists one record per CDR3 protein. The sample consists of fewer than 300,000 distinct CDR3 sequences, 12% to 15% of them appearing once. Sequencing was done on a sample of blood. These receptors originate from a woman between 45 and 60 years old with Graves' hyperthyroidism that later progressed to Graves' ophthalmopathy.

This clonotype was seen ten or more times. This chain uses TRBV5-8 with TRBJ2-7; tentatively, D is TRBD2 (6 bases). Germline CDR1 SGHTS, CDR2 YDEGEE. V shed 5 bases and J shed 7 bases, with 16 bases lying between them. This CDR3 region has 13 residues. The DNA of the CDR3 is TGTGCCAGCAGGAGTTGGAGGGACGAGGAGCAGTACTTC. Translating gives CASRSWRDEEQYF. The entire variable domain, with the rest obtained from reference TRBV5-8 and TRBJ2-7, is as follows: EAGVTQSPTHLIKTRGQQATLRCSPISGHTSVYWYQQALGLGLQFLLWYDEGEERNRGNFPPRFSGRQFPNYSSELNVNALELEDSALYLCASRSWRDEEQYFGPGTRLTVT.

At least ten counts were recorded for this clonotype. The V gene is TRBV20-1, the J gene TRBJ1-1, with D possibly being TRBD1 (5 bases). The V gene's germline CDR1 is DFQATT and CDR2 SNEGSKA (reference sequence). Between the trimmed V and J ends, which lost 3 bases and 0 bases, there was a span of 14 bases. The CDR3 covers 15 residues. Here the CDR3 reads CSARSFHRLNTEAFF. CDR3 coding DNA: TGCAGTGCTAGGTCTTTTCACAGGCTGAACACTGAAGCTTTCTTT.

This clonotype turned up a few times. V and J are TRBV9 and TRBJ1-1; D unresolved. From germline, CDR1 is SGDLS and CDR2 YYNGEE. Trimming took 0 bases from V and 7 from J, leaving 16 bases between them. The CDR3 is 15 amino acids. CDR3 loop: CASSVDLIGPFEAFF. The CDR3 bases are TGTGCCAGCAGCGTAGATTTGATTGGGCCCTTTGAAGCTTTCTTT.

This chain uses TRBV6-1 with TRBJ1-4; D might be TRBD1 (5 bases). V was clipped by 6 bases and J by 6 bases, with 11 bases between them. Germline CDR1 MNHNS, CDR2 SASEGT. The CDR3 consists of 13 residues. CDR3 sequence reads: CASSLQGDEKLFF. The CDR3, as DNA: TGTGCCAGCAGCCTTCAGGGTGATGAAAAACTGTTTTTT.

This clonotype was found many times. The chain employs TRBV4-1 and TRBJ1-5, with D possibly matching TRBD1 (5 bases). Germline V CDR1 and CDR2: MGHRA, YSYEKL. This CDR3 has 16 amino acids. V was trimmed by 2 bases and J by 2 bases, leaving 13 bases between them. The CDR3 reads CASSQFRGARNQPQHF. CDR3 nucleotide sequence: TGCGCCAGCAGCCAATTTAGAGGGGCGCGCAATCAGCCCCAGCATTTT.

The rearrangement uses TRBV11-2 and TRBJ1-2, with D possibly matching TRBD1 (5 bases). The CDR3 runs 14 residues. Trimming removed 5 bases from V and 10 bases from J, with 20 bases in between. CDR1 and CDR2 from the germline V gene are SGHAT and FQNNGV. The CDR3 DNA is TGTGCCAGCAGCGGAGGGGACCGACGACTGAACTACACCTTC. Translating gives CASSGGDRRLNYTF.